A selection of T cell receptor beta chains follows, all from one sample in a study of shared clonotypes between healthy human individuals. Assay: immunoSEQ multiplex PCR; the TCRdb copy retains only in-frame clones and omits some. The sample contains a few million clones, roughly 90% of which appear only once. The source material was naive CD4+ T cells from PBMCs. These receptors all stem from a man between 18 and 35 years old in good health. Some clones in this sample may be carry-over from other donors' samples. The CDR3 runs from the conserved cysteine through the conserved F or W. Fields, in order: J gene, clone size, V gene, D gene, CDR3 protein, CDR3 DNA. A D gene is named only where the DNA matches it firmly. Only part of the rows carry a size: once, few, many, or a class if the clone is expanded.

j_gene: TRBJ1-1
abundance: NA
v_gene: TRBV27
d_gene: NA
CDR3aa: CASSLGEGPEAFF
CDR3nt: TGTGCCAGCAGTTTAGGGGAGGGACCTGAAGCTTTCTTT

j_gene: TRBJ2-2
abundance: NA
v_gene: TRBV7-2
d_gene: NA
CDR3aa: CASSFFSGELFF
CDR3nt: TGTGCCAGCAGCTTCTTTTCCGGGGAGCTGTTTTTT

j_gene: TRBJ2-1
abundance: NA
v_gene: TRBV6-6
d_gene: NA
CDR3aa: CASRGGYNEQFF
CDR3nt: TGTGCCAGCAGGGGGGGATACAATGAGCAGTTCTTC

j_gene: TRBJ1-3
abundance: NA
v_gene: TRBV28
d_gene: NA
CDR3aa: CATGADSGNTIYF
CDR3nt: TGTGCCACCGGAGCCGACTCTGGAAACACCATATATTTT

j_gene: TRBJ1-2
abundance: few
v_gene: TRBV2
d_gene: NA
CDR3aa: CASSESAGASGYTF
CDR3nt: TGTGCCAGCAGTGAATCGGCAGGGGCCTCTGGCTACACCTTC

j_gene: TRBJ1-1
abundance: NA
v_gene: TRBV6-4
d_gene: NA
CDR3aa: CASRGNYRDTEAFF
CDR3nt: TGTGCCAGCAGAGGAAACTACAGGGACACTGAAGCTTTCTTT

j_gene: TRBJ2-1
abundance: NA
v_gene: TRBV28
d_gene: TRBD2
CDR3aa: CASSSLAGGPHNEQFF
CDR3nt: TGTGCCAGCAGTTCACTAGCGGGAGGGCCGCACAATGAGCAGTTCTTC

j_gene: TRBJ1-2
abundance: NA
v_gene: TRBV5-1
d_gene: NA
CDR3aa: CASAEGGRYGYTF
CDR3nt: TGCGCCAGCGCTGAGGGGGGTCGCTATGGCTACACCTTC

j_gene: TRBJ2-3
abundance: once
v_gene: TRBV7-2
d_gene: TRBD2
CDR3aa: CASSSLAGVFVADTQYF
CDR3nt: TGTGCCAGCAGCTCACTAGCGGGAGTATTCGTGGCAGATACGCAGTATTTT

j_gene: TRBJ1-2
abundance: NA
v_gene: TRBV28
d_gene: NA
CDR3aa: CASSFKGGEVLAYYGYTF
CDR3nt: TGTGCCAGCAGTTTTAAAGGTGGGGAGGTTCTGGCTTACTATGGCTACACCTTC

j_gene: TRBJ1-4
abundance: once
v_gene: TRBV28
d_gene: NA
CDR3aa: CASRRSNEKLFF
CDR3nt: TGTGCCAGCAGGCGTTCTAATGAAAAACTGTTTTTT

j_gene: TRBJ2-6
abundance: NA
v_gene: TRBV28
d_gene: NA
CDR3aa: CAIGAGANVLTF
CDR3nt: TGTGCCATCGGAGCTGGGGCCAACGTCCTGACTTTC

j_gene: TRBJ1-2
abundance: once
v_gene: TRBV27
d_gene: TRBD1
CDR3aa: CASSPVGQGAKGYTF
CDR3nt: TGTGCCAGCAGTCCCGTGGGACAGGGGGCAAAAGGCTACACCTTC